The entry that follows covers one T cell receptor beta chain sequence. Its antigen is currently unknown. The PCR employed 60 Vbeta primers together with 13 Jbeta primers. The table came from immunoSEQ multiplex PCR; TCRdb's copy has only in-frame clones and leaves some out. The top ten hold approximately 3.8% of the sample, which has 150,000 or so clones, about three quarters seen once. The CDR3 contains 14 residues. Germline CDR1 is KGHSH and CDR2 is LQKENI. V was trimmed by 2 bases and J by 4 bases, leaving 11 bases between them. The record originates from a study of cytomegalovirus exposure and HLA in healthy donors. Donors sampled were nominally healthy, though unrecorded immune exposures were likely. Overall study findings and caveats: Immune exposure information available was restricted to CMV serostatus.

Material: PBMCs. The chain recombines TRBV18 with TRBJ1-1; no reliable D call. This clonotype was sampled from a male donor in good health and CMV-seronegative. The CDR3 nucleotides are TGTGCCAGCTCACCAAGAGGTGGGTTCACTGAAGCTTTCTTT. This codes for CASSPRGGFTEAFF.